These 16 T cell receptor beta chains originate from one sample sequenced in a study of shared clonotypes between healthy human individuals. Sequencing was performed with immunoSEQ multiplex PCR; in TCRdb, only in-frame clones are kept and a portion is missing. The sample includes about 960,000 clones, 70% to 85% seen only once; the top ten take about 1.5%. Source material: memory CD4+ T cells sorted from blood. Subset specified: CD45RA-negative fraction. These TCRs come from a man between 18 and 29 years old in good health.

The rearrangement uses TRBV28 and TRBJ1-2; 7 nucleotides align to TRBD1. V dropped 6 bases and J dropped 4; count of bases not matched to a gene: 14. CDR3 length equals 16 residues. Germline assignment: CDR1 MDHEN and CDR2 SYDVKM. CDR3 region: CASRKPGQAVGYGYTF. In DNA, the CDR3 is TGTGCCAGCAGAAAACCCGGACAGGCGGTGGGCTATGGCTACACCTTC.

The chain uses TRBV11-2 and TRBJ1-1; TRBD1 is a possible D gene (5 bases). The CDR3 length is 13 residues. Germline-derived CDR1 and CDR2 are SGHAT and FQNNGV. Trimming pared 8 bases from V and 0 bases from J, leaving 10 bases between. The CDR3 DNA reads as TGTGCCAGCGCCGGGACTTTGAACACTGAAGCTTTCTTT. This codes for CASAGTLNTEAFF.

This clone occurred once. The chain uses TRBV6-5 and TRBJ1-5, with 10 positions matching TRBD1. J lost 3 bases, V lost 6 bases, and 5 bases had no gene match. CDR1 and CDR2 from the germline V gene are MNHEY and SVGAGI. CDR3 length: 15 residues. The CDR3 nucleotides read TGTGCCAGCAGGCGGGGACAGGGGAACAATCAGCCCCAGCATTTT. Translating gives CASRRGQGNNQPQHF.

The CDR3 loop is CASSVTTGARYFGYTF. CDR3 nucleotide sequence: TGTGCCAGCAGCGTGACTACGGGGGCAAGGTATTTTGGCTACACCTTC. The J gene is TRBJ1-2, the V gene TRBV9; D possibly corresponds to TRBD1 (6 bases). Germline V gene data show CDR1 as SGDLS and CDR2 as YYNGEE. This CDR3 is 16 amino acids long. Trimming shortened V by 2 bases and J by 7 bases, and 21 bases separated the two germline ends.

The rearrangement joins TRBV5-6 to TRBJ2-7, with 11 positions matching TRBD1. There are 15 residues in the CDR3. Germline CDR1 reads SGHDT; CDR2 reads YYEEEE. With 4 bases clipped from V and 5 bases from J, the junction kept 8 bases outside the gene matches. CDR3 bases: TGTGCCAGCAGCCCCTTGAAGGGACAGGGGGACGAGCAGTACTTC. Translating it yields CASSPLKGQGDEQYF.

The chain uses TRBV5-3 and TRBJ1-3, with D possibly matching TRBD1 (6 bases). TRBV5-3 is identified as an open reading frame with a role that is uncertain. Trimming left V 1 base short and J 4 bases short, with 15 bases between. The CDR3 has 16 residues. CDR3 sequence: CARSLRAGTQGNTIYF. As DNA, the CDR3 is TGTGCCAGAAGCTTGAGGGCCGGGACACAGGGAAACACCATATATTTT.

This CDR3 is CASSQGTSRDNEQFF. Here the CDR3 DNA reads TGCGCCAGCAGCCAAGGAACTAGCAGAGACAATGAGCAGTTCTTC. This chain uses TRBV4-3 with TRBJ2-1, with a possible D match to TRBD2 (6 bases). CDR3 length: 15 amino acids. The V end was cut by 1 base, the J end by 5 bases, with 12 bases between. Looked up from germline, CDR1 is LGHNA and CDR2 is YSLEER.

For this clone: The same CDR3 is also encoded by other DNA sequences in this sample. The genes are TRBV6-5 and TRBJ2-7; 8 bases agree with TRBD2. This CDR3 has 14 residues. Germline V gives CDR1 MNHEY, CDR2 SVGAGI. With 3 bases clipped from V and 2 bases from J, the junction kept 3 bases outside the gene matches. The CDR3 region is CASSYQAGAYEQYF. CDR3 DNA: TGTGCCAGCAGTTATCAAGCGGGAGCCTACGAGCAGTACTTC.

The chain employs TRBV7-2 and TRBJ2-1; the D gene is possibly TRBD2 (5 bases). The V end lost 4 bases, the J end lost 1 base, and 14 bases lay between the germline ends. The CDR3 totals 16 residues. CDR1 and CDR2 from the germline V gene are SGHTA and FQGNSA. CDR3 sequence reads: CASSSSLLGSYNEQFF. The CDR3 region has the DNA TGTGCCAGCAGCTCAAGCTTACTAGGATCCTACAATGAGCAGTTCTTC.

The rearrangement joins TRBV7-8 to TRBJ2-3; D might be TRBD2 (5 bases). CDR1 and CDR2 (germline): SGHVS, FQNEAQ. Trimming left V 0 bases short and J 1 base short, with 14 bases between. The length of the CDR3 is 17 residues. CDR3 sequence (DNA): TGTGCCAGCAGCTTAGCGAGGGCAGCGAGTCGCACAGATACGCAGTATTTT. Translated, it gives CASSLARAASRTDTQYF.

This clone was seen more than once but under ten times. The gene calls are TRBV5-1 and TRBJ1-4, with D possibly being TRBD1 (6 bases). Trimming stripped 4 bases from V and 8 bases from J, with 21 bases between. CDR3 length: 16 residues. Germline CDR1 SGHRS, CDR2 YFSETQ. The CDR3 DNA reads TGCGCCAGCAGCAAGGGGGACAACTCTCGGAACGAAAAACTGTTTTTT. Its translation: CASSKGDNSRNEKLFF.

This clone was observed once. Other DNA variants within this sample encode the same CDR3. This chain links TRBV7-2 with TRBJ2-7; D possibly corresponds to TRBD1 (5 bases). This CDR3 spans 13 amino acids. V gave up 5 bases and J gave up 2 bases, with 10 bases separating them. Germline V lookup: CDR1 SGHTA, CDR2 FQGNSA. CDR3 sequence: CASSRGHPYEQYF. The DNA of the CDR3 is TGTGCCAGCAGCCGAGGACACCCCTACGAGCAGTACTTC.

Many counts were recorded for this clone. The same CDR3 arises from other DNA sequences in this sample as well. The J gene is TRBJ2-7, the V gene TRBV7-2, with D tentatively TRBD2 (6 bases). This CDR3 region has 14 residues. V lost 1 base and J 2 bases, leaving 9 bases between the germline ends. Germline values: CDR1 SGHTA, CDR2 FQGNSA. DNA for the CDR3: TGTGCCAGCAGCTTAGTGGAGGGCCCCTACGAGCAGTACTTC. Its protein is CASSLVEGPYEQYF.

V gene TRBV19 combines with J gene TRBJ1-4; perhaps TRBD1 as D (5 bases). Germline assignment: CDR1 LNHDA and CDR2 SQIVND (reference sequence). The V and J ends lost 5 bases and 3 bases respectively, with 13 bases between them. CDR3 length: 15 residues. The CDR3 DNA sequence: TGTGCCAGTAGTTCTCCAGGGAGCTCTAATGAAAAACTGTTTTTT. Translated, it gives CASSSPGSSNEKLFF.

The CDR3 here is CASTRGAEAFF. In nucleotides, the CDR3 is TGTGCCAGCACCCGGGGGGCCGAAGCTTTCTTT. The chain couples TRBV28 to TRBJ1-1; a possible D gene is TRBD1 (6 bases). CDR1 and CDR2 from the germline V gene are MDHEN and SYDVKM. Trimming cost V 7 bases and J 8 bases, with 11 bases left between them. This CDR3 region has 11 residues. Drawing the rest from reference TRBV28 and TRBJ1-1, the complete variable domain is DVKVTQSSRYLVKRTGEKVFLECVQDMDHENMFWYRQDPGLGLRLIYFSYDVKMKEKGDIPEGYSVSREKKERFSLILESASTNQTSMYLCASTRGAEAFFGQGTRLTVV.

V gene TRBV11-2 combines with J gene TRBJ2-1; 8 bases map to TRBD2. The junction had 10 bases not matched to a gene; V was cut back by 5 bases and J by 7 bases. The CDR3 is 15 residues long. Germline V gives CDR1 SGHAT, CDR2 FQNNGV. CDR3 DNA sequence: TGTGCCAGCAGCCCAACGGGGGGGCCTAGGAATGAGCAGTTCTTC. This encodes CASSPTGGPRNEQFF.